This TCR beta chain was recovered during a study of Ad26.COV2.S vaccination and SARS-CoV-2 variants (dated by TCRdb to about 2021). Turning to the overall study: Vaccine-arm donors came from COV1001, a multicentre, randomized, double-blind, placebo-controlled phase I-IIa trial of Ad26.COV2.S in healthy adults. Dosing of Ad26.COV2.S was intramuscular, at either 5x10^10 or 1x10^11 viral particles, delivered as one shot or as two shots spaced 56 days apart. TCRbeta repertoire sequencing was used to assess the specificity and breadth of SARS-CoV-2-reactive T cell receptors after Ad26.COV2.S vaccination. A total of 32 samples were included in the TCR-sequenced set, comprising about 20 Ad26.COV2.S vaccine recipients, 5 placebo recipients and 8 SARS-CoV-2 convalescent individuals. Participants in the trial were split at random into five groups of five each, receiving low-dose or high-dose Ad26.COV2.S once or twice, or else placebo on both occasions. Investigators did not know the trial group allocation while performing experiments and assessing outcomes. Study-wide conclusions, independent of this receptor: The study was not powered to compare responses between vaccine doses or regimens. Compared with placebo recipients, Ad26.COV2.S recipients showed higher spike-specific TCR breadth (P = 0.0014). It was noted by the authors that total T cell responses may have been underestimated by the TCR breadth and depth analyses. Comparable non-spike TCR breadth was observed between vaccine and placebo recipients, consistent with only spike being contained in the vaccine. After vaccination, substantial breadth of spike-specific CD8+ and CD4+ T cell responses was reported.

What the treatment or condition label conveys for this sample: some 20 received Ad26.COV2.S at low or high dose, single or two shots; about 5 received placebo; per-sample allocation not given. Repertoires of vaccine and placebo recipients were sequenced from samples taken on day 63 after the first injection. Cohort 1b enrolled some 25 adults aged 18-55 years at a single site in Boston, USA, between 29 July and 7 August 2020. As a vaccine, Ad26.COV2.S was a replication-incompetent adenovirus type 26 vector that expressed a prefusion-stabilized SARS-CoV-2 spike protein derived from the original Wuhan strain. Details on this clone: The clone's antigen remains unknown. No base-level quality is on record; no much larger clone is a single base apart.

The immunoSEQ Assay was used to sequence TCRbeta CDR3 regions. After extraction, genomic DNA underwent amplification by bias-controlled multiplex PCR, followed by high-throughput sequencing. Under the source paper's analysis protocol: To quantify the absolute abundance of every unique TCRbeta CDR3 region, sequences were collapsed and filtered. T cell fraction was estimated by normalization of TCRbeta template counts to usable DNA, with usable DNA being measured through amplification of reference genes present in all nucleated cells. Repertoire TCRs were annotated as SARS-CoV-2-specific by exact matching of V gene, CDR3 amino acid sequence and J gene to a known reactive TCR set. The reference SARS-CoV-2 TCR set was obtained from MIRA and was filtered for enrichment in COVID-19-positive ImmuneCODE repertoires, whereby public or cross-reactive TCRs were removed. Based on the MIRA antigens, annotated TCRs were further analysed at the level of specific ORF or position within ORF. Breadth was defined as annotated unique rearrangements over total unique productive rearrangements; depth was the summed frequency of those rearrangements. TCR breadth was compared between groups using two-sided Wilcoxon rank-sum tests. In its TCRdb copy, this immuneACCESS table keeps in-frame sequences only and misses some clones. Where compared with another copy, unresolved V genes explain less than half of these, and the others have no known cause. D and trimming were read from the DNA, whereas the V and J calls and clone size are those reported in that table. Present in this sample are about 350,000 clones, 85% of which were seen just once. The ten top clones hold 2.5% to 3.5% of the sample.

Sequencing was performed on peripheral blood, taken in a trial of Ad26.COV2.S vaccine versus placebo. The clonotype comes from a person between 18 and 65 years old who received the Ad26.COV2.S COVID-19 vaccine or a placebo.

The CDR3 reads CASSQDGRGVTEAFF. In nucleotides, the sequence is TGCGCCAGCAGCCAAGATGGGAGGGGGGTCACTGAAGCTTTCTTT. The chain joins TRBV4-3 to TRBJ1-1; TRBD1 is perhaps the D gene, given 6 matching bases. From the cysteine through the phenylalanine, the CDR3 covers 15 amino acids. CDR3 DNA only is kept here, 45 bases in frame from base 1. Via the germline V gene, CDR1 is LGHNA and CDR2 YSLEER. V is reduced by 0 bases and J by 4 bases, leaving a spacing of 12 bases between them.